These 3 T cell receptor beta chains were all obtained from the same sample, sequenced in a study of blood T cell repertoires in COVID-19. Sequenced by immunoSEQ multiplex PCR; TCRdb stores in-frame clones only, minus some. The table includes over 25,000 clones, around four fifths detected once. The sequenced sample consisted of peripheral blood. The source of these receptors is a man older than 75 with active or convalescent COVID-19.

This clone was seen once. The gene calls are TRBV29-1 and TRBJ1-3; D unresolved. V dropped 7 bases and J dropped 0 bases, with 16 bases sitting between them. The germline V gene encodes CDR1 SQVTM and CDR2 ANQGSEA. The CDR3 spans 15 residues. Here the CDR3 reads CSARSSGNSGNTIYF. The CDR3 DNA reads as TGCAGCGCCCGGTCGAGCGGGAACTCTGGAAACACCATATATTTT.

The CDR3 sequence is CASTQTRQGVYGYTF. In nucleotides, the CDR3 is TGTGCCAGCACCCAAACCCGACAGGGCGTTTATGGCTACACCTTC. The V call is TRBV6-6, the J call TRBJ1-2; 7 bases align to TRBD1. With V trimmed by 7 bases and J by 5 bases, 13 bases remained unmatched. Germline lookup yields CDR1 MNHNY and CDR2 SVGAGI (reference sequence). The CDR3 totals 15 residues.

V and J are TRBV28 and TRBJ1-2, with D tentatively TRBD1 (6 bases). V lost 6 bases to trimming and J lost 6 bases, with 8 bases between them. The CDR3 contains 11 residues. The germline gives CDR1 MDHEN, CDR2 SYDVKM. DNA for the CDR3: TGTGCCAGCAGGAGGGACAATGGCTACACCTTC. Its protein product is CASRRDNGYTF.